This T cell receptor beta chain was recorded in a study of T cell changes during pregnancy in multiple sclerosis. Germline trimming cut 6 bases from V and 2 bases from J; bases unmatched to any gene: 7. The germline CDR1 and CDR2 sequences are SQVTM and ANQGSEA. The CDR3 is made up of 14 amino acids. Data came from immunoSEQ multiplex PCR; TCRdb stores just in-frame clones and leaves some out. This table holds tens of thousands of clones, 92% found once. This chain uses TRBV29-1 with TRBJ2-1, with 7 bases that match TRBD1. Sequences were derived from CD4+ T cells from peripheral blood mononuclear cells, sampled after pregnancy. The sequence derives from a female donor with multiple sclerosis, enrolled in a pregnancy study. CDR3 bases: TGCAGCGTGAACAGGGGATCTACCTACAATGAGCAGTTCTTC. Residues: CSVNRGSTYNEQFF.